Listed below are T cell receptor beta chains from one sample, sequenced in a study of T-cell reconstitution after alpha-beta-depleted transplantation in children. TCRdb used MiXCR to reprocess the PCR reads, holding one entry per CDR3 protein. The sample lists 440,000 or so distinct CDR3 sequences, around two fifths occurring once. The sequenced sample was PBMCs, obtained before TCRalphabeta/CD19-depleted stem cell transplant. The receptors come from a girl aged 2 to 10 with aplastic anemia, due to receive a stem cell transplant. Both conserved end residues are part of each CDR3. D genes are given only for firm matches. Size tells how often a clone was seen (once, few, many) or the class of an expanded clone, and some rows leave it out.

TRBV20-1,.,.,TRBJ2-7,CSAIPRRETYEQYF,TGCAGTGCTATCCCAAGAAGGGAGACCTACGAGCAGTACTTC
TRBV10-3,few,.,TRBJ2-5,CAISGGPEETQYF,TGTGCCATCAGTGGAGGGCCCGAAGAGACCCAGTACTTC
TRBV20-1,many,.,TRBJ1-4,CSARDPGRTENEKLFF,TGCAGTGCTAGAGATCCGGGGAGGACAGAGAATGAAAAACTGTTTTTT
TRBV29-1,.,.,TRBJ2-7,CSVEDEGGPYEQYF,TGCAGCGTTGAAGATGAGGGGGGGCCCTACGAGCAGTACTTC
TRBV24-1,.,.,TRBJ2-5,CATSVWGAETQYF,TGTGCCACCAGTGTTTGGGGCGCGGAGACCCAGTACTTC
TRBV5-6,many,.,TRBJ1-1,CASSFPRGGVTEAFF,TGTGCCAGCAGCTTCCCCCGAGGGGGGGTCACTGAAGCTTTCTTT
TRBV5-1,.,.,TRBJ2-5,CASGGLQYF,TGCGCCAGTGGGGGTTTACAGTACTTC
TRBV6-5,many,.,TRBJ2-5,CASSYYSSRETQYF,TGTGCCAGCAGTTACTATAGTTCGAGGGAGACCCAGTACTTC
TRBV12-3/TRBV12-4,few,TRBD2,TRBJ2-1,CASSLGRGGPYNEQFF,TGTGCCAGCAGTTTGGGACGGGGGGGCCCCTACAATGAGCAGTTCTTC
TRBV5-1,many,.,TRBJ1-1,CASSLDPVRENTEAFF,TGCGCCAGCAGCTTGGACCCAGTCAGGGAGAACACTGAAGCTTTCTTT
TRBV20-1,.,TRBD1,TRBJ1-5,CSARVYEGAGNQPQHF,TGCAGTGCTAGAGTTTATGAGGGGGCGGGCAATCAGCCCCAGCATTTT
TRBV15,few,.,TRBJ2-3,CATSRGRRSDTQYF,TGTGCCACCAGCAGGGGACGGCGGAGCGATACGCAGTATTTT
TRBV12-3/TRBV12-4,many,.,TRBJ1-2,CASSLGFQQGYTF,TGTGCCAGCAGTCTAGGGTTCCAGCAGGGCTACACCTTC
TRBV5-1,few,TRBD2,TRBJ2-5,CASSLGAGGPETQYF,TGCGCCAGCAGCTTGGGAGCGGGAGGGCCAGAGACCCAGTACTTC
TRBV5-1,.,.,TRBJ2-5,CASSRSGAQETQYF,TGCGCCAGCAGCCGATCGGGGGCCCAAGAGACCCAGTACTTC
TRBV5-1,.,.,TRBJ2-1,CASSPQGPLYNEQFF,TGCGCCAGCAGCCCACAGGGACCCTTGTACAATGAGCAGTTCTTC
TRBV7-3,.,.,TRBJ2-7,CASSLTMGHEQYF,TGTGCCAGCAGCTTAACGATGGGGCATGAGCAGTACTTC
TRBV24-1,.,TRBD2,TRBJ2-1,CATSAYSGGSYNEQFF,TGTGCCACCAGCGCATATAGCGGGGGCTCCTACAATGAGCAGTTCTTC
TRBV29-1,.,TRBD1,TRBJ2-7,CSVMTGVSSYEQCF,TGCAGCGTGATGACAGGGGTGAGCTCCTACGAGCAGTGCTTC
TRBV6-5,many,TRBD1,TRBJ1-1,CAGQTGYAEAFF,TGTGCCGGTCAGACAGGGTACGCTGAAGCTTTCTTT
TRBV20-1,.,TRBD2,TRBJ2-7,CSARGTSGRGPYEQYF,TGCAGTGCTAGAGGGACTAGCGGGAGGGGCCCCTACGAGCAGTACTTC
TRBV5-1,.,.,TRBJ2-2,CASAPNTGELFF,TGCGCCAGCGCACCGAACACCGGGGAGCTGTTTTTT
TRBV7-2,.,TRBD2,TRBJ2-7,CASSLAGLAGEQYF,TGTGCCAGCAGCTTAGCTGGACTAGCTGGCGAGCAGTACTTC
TRBV6-1,many,TRBD1,TRBJ1-1,CASVSGGLNTEAFF,TGTGCCAGCGTCTCAGGGGGCCTGAACACTGAAGCTTTCTTT
TRBV7-2,many,.,TRBJ1-1,CASSLVQTNTEAFF,TGTGCCAGCAGCTTAGTGCAGACGAACACTGAAGCTTTCTTT
TRBV9,.,.,TRBJ2-7,CASSVGGASEQYF,TGTGCCAGCAGCGTAGGCGGGGCCTCCGAGCAGTACTTC
TRBV28,.,.,TRBJ1-2,CASSFPFATSNGYTF,TGTGCCAGCAGTTTTCCCTTCGCGACAAGCAATGGCTACACCTTC
TRBV5-1,.,TRBD2,TRBJ2-1,CASTPMGGGSYNEQFF,TGCGCCAGCACCCCCATGGGCGGGGGATCCTACAATGAGCAGTTCTTC